This is a list of T cell receptor beta chains from one sample in a study of blood T cell repertoires in COVID-19. Assay used: immunoSEQ multiplex PCR; TCRdb lists only in-frame clones, some missing. In the table there are tens of thousands of clones, 80% to 85% of which are singletons. The material sequenced was peripheral blood. These receptors were taken from a human donor in a cohort sampled during active COVID-19. Both conserved end residues are part of each CDR3. The order of the fields is V gene, clone size, D gene, J gene, CDR3 DNA, CDR3 protein. A D gene is named only where the DNA matches it firmly. Only part of the rows carry a size: once, few, many, or a class if the clone is expanded.

V: TRBV27
size: .
D: .
J: TRBJ2-5
DNA: TGTGCCAGCAGTTTACTAGGGGGGGCAGGACAAGAGACCCAGTACTTC
CDR3: CASSLLGGAGQETQYF

V: TRBV19
size: .
D: .
J: TRBJ1-2
DNA: TGTGCCAGTAGTATGAGGGGGTCCAACCATGGCTACACCTTC
CDR3: CASSMRGSNHGYTF

V: TRBV6-5
size: .
D: .
J: TRBJ1-5
DNA: TGTGCCAGTGCACAGGGACGAAAGCAGCCCCAGCATTTT
CDR3: CASAQGRKQPQHF

V: TRBV15
size: .
D: TRBD1
J: TRBJ1-6
DNA: TGTGCCACCAGCAGACCTGGACAGGGCTACTCACCCCTCCACTTT
CDR3: CATSRPGQGYSPLHF

V: TRBV2
size: .
D: .
J: TRBJ2-2
DNA: TGTGCCAGCAGCGGAGTGGGGCCAACCGGGGAGCTGTTTTTT
CDR3: CASSGVGPTGELFF

V: TRBV6-5
size: .
D: .
J: TRBJ1-6
DNA: TGTGCCAGCAGTTACGCGGGTTTCGGATCACCCCTCCACTTT
CDR3: CASSYAGFGSPLHF

V: TRBV7-9
size: .
D: .
J: TRBJ1-1
DNA: TGTGCCAGCAGCTTAGACACCTTCGCCGAAGCTTTCTTT
CDR3: CASSLDTFAEAFF

V: TRBV9
size: .
D: TRBD1
J: TRBJ2-2
DNA: TGTGCCAGCAGCGGGACGACAGGGGGAACCGGGGAGCTGTTTTTT
CDR3: CASSGTTGGTGELFF

V: TRBV7-7
size: .
D: TRBD1
J: TRBJ2-5
DNA: TGTGCTAGCAGCCGACAGGGCTCGGAGACCCAGTACTTC
CDR3: CASSRQGSETQYF

V: TRBV5-4
size: .
D: TRBD2
J: TRBJ2-7
DNA: TGTGCCAGCAGCGACACTAGCGGGGGTAATTACGAGCAGTACTTC
CDR3: CASSDTSGGNYEQYF

V: TRBV6-5
size: .
D: TRBD1
J: TRBJ1-4
DNA: TGTGCCAGCAGCGTGACAGGGTCTAATGAAAAACTGTTTTTT
CDR3: CASSVTGSNEKLFF

V: TRBV27
size: .
D: .
J: TRBJ1-2
DNA: TGTGCCAGCAGTCCACAACCGATGCGGGGGGGAAGTGGCTACACCTTC
CDR3: CASSPQPMRGGSGYTF

V: TRBV6-6
size: .
D: TRBD1
J: TRBJ2-7
DNA: TGTGCCAGCAGTCGCCTAGAGGGACAGGGGGCTCGGGAGCAGTACTTC
CDR3: CASSRLEGQGAREQYF

V: TRBV5-6
size: .
D: .
J: TRBJ2-2
DNA: TGTGCCAGCAGCTTGGTCACAGGGCTCGCGAACACCGGGGAGCTGTTTTTT
CDR3: CASSLVTGLANTGELFF

V: TRBV5-4
size: .
D: TRBD1
J: TRBJ1-6
DNA: TGTGCCAGCAGCTTGGTAGGGGGCGAATCCACCCTCCACTTT
CDR3: CASSLVGGESTLHF

V: TRBV3-1/TRBV3-2
size: .
D: TRBD2
J: TRBJ2-7
DNA: TGTGCCAGCAGCCAAGATATAGGGACTAGCGGCTACGAGCAGTACTTC
CDR3: CASSQDIGTSGYEQYF

V: TRBV7-8
size: .
D: .
J: TRBJ2-7
DNA: TGTGCCAGCAGCTTAAATCCCGAGGACAGCTACGAGCAGTACTTC
CDR3: CASSLNPEDSYEQYF

V: TRBV2
size: once
D: .
J: TRBJ1-1
DNA: TGTGCCAGCAGTTCCACTATGAACACTGAAGCTTTCTTT
CDR3: CASSSTMNTEAFF

V: TRBV9
size: .
D: .
J: TRBJ2-5
DNA: TGTGCCAGCAGCGTAGCCCAAGGTTCGGGAGAGACCCAGTACTTC
CDR3: CASSVAQGSGETQYF

V: TRBV5-6
size: .
D: TRBD2
J: TRBJ2-1
DNA: TGTGCCAGCAGCCCCGGGACTACAACGTACAATGAGCAGTTCTTC
CDR3: CASSPGTTTYNEQFF

V: TRBV5-8
size: once
D: TRBD1
J: TRBJ2-4
DNA: TGTGCCACCAAACAGGGGGCTTTAACTGTAGCCAAAAACATTCAGTACTTC
CDR3: CATKQGALTVAKNIQYF

V: TRBV7-2
size: once
D: TRBD1
J: TRBJ2-7
DNA: TGTGCCAGCAGCTTAGTTGGACAGGGTTCCTACGAGCAGTACTTC
CDR3: CASSLVGQGSYEQYF

V: TRBV21-1
size: .
D: .
J: TRBJ2-5
DNA: TGTGCCAGCAGCAAATTTCCACACCCCGAGGTGGCCCAGTACTTC
CDR3: CASSKFPHPEVAQYF

V: TRBV7-9
size: .
D: TRBD2
J: TRBJ2-5
DNA: TGTGCCAGCAGCCGACCGACTAGCGCTGAGACCCAGTACTTC
CDR3: CASSRPTSAETQYF

V: TRBV6-2/TRBV6-3
size: .
D: TRBD1
J: TRBJ1-1
DNA: TGTGCCAGCAGTTGGGGGACAGGGAACACTGAAGCTTTCTTT
CDR3: CASSWGTGNTEAFF

V: TRBV6-2/TRBV6-3
size: .
D: TRBD1
J: TRBJ2-7
DNA: TGTGCCAGCAGCCTAAGACAGGGGTCCTACGAGCAGTACTTC
CDR3: CASSLRQGSYEQYF

V: TRBV4-2
size: .
D: TRBD1
J: TRBJ1-5
DNA: TGTGCCAGCAGCCAAGGGACAGGCATCAATCAGCCCCAGCATTTT
CDR3: CASSQGTGINQPQHF

V: TRBV6-5
size: .
D: TRBD1
J: TRBJ1-6
DNA: TGTGCCAGCAGCGACAGGGAAAATAATTCACCCCTCCACTTT
CDR3: CASSDRENNSPLHF

V: TRBV2
size: .
D: TRBD1
J: TRBJ1-6
DNA: TGTGCCAGCAGAATGACAGGGGACGGGGTGGCCTCACCCCTCCACTTT
CDR3: CASRMTGDGVASPLHF

V: TRBV5-4
size: once
D: TRBD1
J: TRBJ2-3
DNA: TGTGCCAGCAGCTTGAAACAGGGGGCCACAGATACGCAGTATTTT
CDR3: CASSLKQGATDTQYF

V: TRBV4-1
size: .
D: .
J: TRBJ2-4
DNA: TGCGCCAGCAGCCCAGAACTGAGGGTAGCAAACATTCAGTACTTC
CDR3: CASSPELRVANIQYF

V: TRBV3-1/TRBV3-2
size: few
D: .
J: TRBJ2-3
DNA: TGTGCCAGCAGCTTCCGACTGAAGGCAGATACGCAGTATTTT
CDR3: CASSFRLKADTQYF

V: TRBV12-3/TRBV12-4
size: .
D: .
J: TRBJ1-6
DNA: TGTGCCAGCAGCTTAGGGTACAATGCACCCCTCCACTTT
CDR3: CASSLGYNAPLHF

V: TRBV6-5
size: few
D: .
J: TRBJ2-3
DNA: TGTGCCAGCAGCCTCACGGGACTCCCGGAGGATACGCAGTATTTT
CDR3: CASSLTGLPEDTQYF

V: TRBV27
size: .
D: TRBD2
J: TRBJ2-5
DNA: TGTGCCAGCAGTTTATTTGCGGGGGGGCGGCAAGAGACCCAGTACTTC
CDR3: CASSLFAGGRQETQYF

V: TRBV15
size: .
D: .
J: TRBJ1-5
DNA: TGTGCCACCAGCAGAGGCCCCCGGCCAGGTGGCAATCAGCCCCAGCATTTT
CDR3: CATSRGPRPGGNQPQHF

V: TRBV11-2
size: .
D: .
J: TRBJ2-3
DNA: TGTGCCAGCAGCTTAAGACCCCTCGCCGGGGATACGCAGTATTTT
CDR3: CASSLRPLAGDTQYF

V: TRBV3-1/TRBV3-2
size: .
D: TRBD2
J: TRBJ2-5
DNA: TGTGCCAGCAGCCAAGCTTCCGGCGGGGGATGGTGGGGGACCCAGTACTTC
CDR3: CASSQASGGGWWGTQYF

V: TRBV7-3
size: .
D: .
J: TRBJ2-2
DNA: TGTGCCAGCAGCTTGTTAAACACCGGGGAGCTGTTTTTT
CDR3: CASSLLNTGELFF

V: TRBV6-5
size: once
D: TRBD1
J: TRBJ2-7
DNA: TGTGCCAGCAGCCCGGACAGGGTTAGTTACGAGCAGTACTTC
CDR3: CASSPDRVSYEQYF

V: TRBV18
size: .
D: .
J: TRBJ1-3
DNA: TGTGCCAGCTCACCTCAGCGGGGTTCTGGAAACACCATATATTTT
CDR3: CASSPQRGSGNTIYF

V: TRBV27
size: .
D: TRBD2
J: TRBJ2-5
DNA: TGTGCCAGCAGCGGCACCGGGGGGCAAGAGACCCAGTACTTC
CDR3: CASSGTGGQETQYF

V: TRBV7-3
size: .
D: .
J: TRBJ2-3
DNA: TGTGCCAGCAGCTTATTTCCAGGGAGCACAGATACGCAGTATTTT
CDR3: CASSLFPGSTDTQYF

V: TRBV5-4
size: .
D: TRBD1
J: TRBJ1-4
DNA: TGTGCCTCAGGGGGAGGACAGACTAATGAAAAACTGTTTTTT
CDR3: CASGGGQTNEKLFF

V: TRBV27
size: .
D: TRBD1
J: TRBJ2-2
DNA: TGTGCCAGCAGCTGGGACAGGGAAGAGGCTAGCGATACGAACACCGGGGAGCTGTTTTTT
CDR3: CASSWDREEASDTNTGELFF

V: TRBV5-4
size: .
D: TRBD1
J: TRBJ1-4
DNA: TGTGCCAGCAGCCGATACATCGGCGGGACAGTAGAAAAACTGTTTTTT
CDR3: CASSRYIGGTVEKLFF

V: TRBV19
size: .
D: .
J: TRBJ2-5
DNA: TGTGCCAGTAGTATAGTCCCGGGATCCTCGGAGACCCAGTACTTC
CDR3: CASSIVPGSSETQYF

V: TRBV5-6
size: .
D: TRBD2
J: TRBJ2-7
DNA: TGTGCCAGCAGCTTGGGGACTAGCTCCTACGAGCAGTACTTC
CDR3: CASSLGTSSYEQYF

V: TRBV20-1
size: .
D: .
J: TRBJ1-5
DNA: TGCAGTGCCACGGACCGGGAAGCCCAGCATTTT
CDR3: CSATDREAQHF

V: TRBV7-9
size: few
D: .
J: TRBJ2-1
DNA: TGTGCCAGCAGCTTAGCAGGGGACTACAATGAGCAGTTCTTC
CDR3: CASSLAGDYNEQFF

V: TRBV19
size: .
D: TRBD2
J: TRBJ2-3
DNA: TGTGCCAGTAGTAGCAGCTCTAGCGGATCCCCCGATACGCAGTATTTT
CDR3: CASSSSSSGSPDTQYF

V: TRBV7-9
size: .
D: TRBD1
J: TRBJ1-2
DNA: TGTGCCAGCAGCTTAGCAGGGACAGCCTACACCTTC
CDR3: CASSLAGTAYTF

V: TRBV7-9
size: .
D: .
J: TRBJ2-7
DNA: TGTGCCAGCAGCTTTACGGAGTTTTCCTACGAGCAGTACTTC
CDR3: CASSFTEFSYEQYF

V: TRBV6-5
size: .
D: TRBD2
J: TRBJ2-3
DNA: TGTGCCAGCAGCTGGACTAGCTCCCGTTCGGATACGCAGTATTTT
CDR3: CASSWTSSRSDTQYF

V: TRBV7-2
size: .
D: TRBD1
J: TRBJ1-2
DNA: TGTGCCAGCAGCTTAGCGGGGACAGGGGAAAAAGGCCGCTACACCTTC
CDR3: CASSLAGTGEKGRYTF

V: TRBV29-1
size: .
D: TRBD2
J: TRBJ2-5
DNA: TGCAGCGTTGACCCTCTAGCGGGTGGCGAGACCCAGTACTTC
CDR3: CSVDPLAGGETQYF

V: TRBV7-8
size: .
D: TRBD2
J: TRBJ2-2
DNA: TGTGCCAGCAGCTCACGGGGGAGGGACACCGGGGAGCTGTTTTTT
CDR3: CASSSRGRDTGELFF

V: TRBV4-1
size: .
D: TRBD1
J: TRBJ2-2
DNA: TGCGCCAGCAGCCCCAGACAGGGGGGAACCGGGGAGCTGTTTTTT
CDR3: CASSPRQGGTGELFF